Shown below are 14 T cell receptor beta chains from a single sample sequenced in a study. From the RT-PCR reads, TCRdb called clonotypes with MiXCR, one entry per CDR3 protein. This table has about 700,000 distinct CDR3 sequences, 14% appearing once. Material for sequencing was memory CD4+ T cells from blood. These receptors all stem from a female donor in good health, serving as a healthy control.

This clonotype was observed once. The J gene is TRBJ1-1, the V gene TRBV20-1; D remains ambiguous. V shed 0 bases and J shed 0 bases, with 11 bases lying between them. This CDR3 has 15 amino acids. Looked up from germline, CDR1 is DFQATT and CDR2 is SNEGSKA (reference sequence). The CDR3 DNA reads TGCAGTGCTAGAGAGGGGAACACTATGAACACTGAAGCTTTCTTT. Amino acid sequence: CSAREGNTMNTEAFF.

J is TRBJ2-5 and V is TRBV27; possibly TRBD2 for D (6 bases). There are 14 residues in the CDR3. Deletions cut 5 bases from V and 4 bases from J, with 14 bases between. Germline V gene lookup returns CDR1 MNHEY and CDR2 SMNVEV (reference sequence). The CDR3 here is CASSPHIGGETQYF. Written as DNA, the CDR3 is TGTGCCAGCAGTCCCCATATCGGGGGAGAGACCCAGTACTTC.

Here the CDR3 DNA reads TGCAGTGCTAGGAGGGCAGGGGTGTCCTCTGGAAACACCATATATTTT. This encodes CSARRAGVSSGNTIYF. The chain links TRBV20-1 to TRBJ1-3; D possibly corresponds to TRBD1 (6 bases). CDR3 size: 16 residues. Germline CDR1 is DFQATT and CDR2 is SNEGSKA (reference sequence). V lost 3 bases and J lost 0, with 15 bases in between.

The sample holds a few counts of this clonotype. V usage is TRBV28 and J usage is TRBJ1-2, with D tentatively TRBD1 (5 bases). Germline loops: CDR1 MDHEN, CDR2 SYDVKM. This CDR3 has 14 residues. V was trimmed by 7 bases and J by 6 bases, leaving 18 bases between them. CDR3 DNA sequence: TGTGCCAGCATCCCCCCGGGGAGAGGGGATGGCTACACCTTC. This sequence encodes CASIPPGRGDGYTF.

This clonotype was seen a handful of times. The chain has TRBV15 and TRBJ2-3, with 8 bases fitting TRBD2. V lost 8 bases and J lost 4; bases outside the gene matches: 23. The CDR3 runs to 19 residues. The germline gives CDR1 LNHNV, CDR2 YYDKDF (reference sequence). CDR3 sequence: CATRPHTSGLSQRADTQYF. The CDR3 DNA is TGTGCCACCCGACCTCATACTAGCGGACTTAGCCAACGGGCAGATACGCAGTATTTT. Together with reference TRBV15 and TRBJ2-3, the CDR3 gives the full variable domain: DAMVIQNPRYQVTQFGKPVTLSCSQTLNHNVMYWYQQKSSQAPKLLFHYYDKDFNNEADTPDNFQSRRPNTSFCFLDIRSPGLGDTAMYLCATRPHTSGLSQRADTQYFGPGTRLTVL.

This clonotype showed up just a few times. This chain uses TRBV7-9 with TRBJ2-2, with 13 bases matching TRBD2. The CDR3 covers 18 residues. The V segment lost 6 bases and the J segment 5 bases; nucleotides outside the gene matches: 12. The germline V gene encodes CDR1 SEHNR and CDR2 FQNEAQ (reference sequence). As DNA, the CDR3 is TGTGCCAGCAGTCGACGGACTAGCGGGAGTTTCAGGACCGGGGAGCTGTTTTTT. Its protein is CASSRRTSGSFRTGELFF.

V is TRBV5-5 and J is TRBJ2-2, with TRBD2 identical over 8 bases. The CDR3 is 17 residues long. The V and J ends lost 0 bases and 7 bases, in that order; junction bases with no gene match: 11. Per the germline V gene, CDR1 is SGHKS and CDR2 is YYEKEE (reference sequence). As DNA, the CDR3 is TGTGCCAGCAGCTTGGGTGTCGGGAGGGCCATTATCGGGGAGCTGTTTTTT. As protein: CASSLGVGRAIIGELFF.

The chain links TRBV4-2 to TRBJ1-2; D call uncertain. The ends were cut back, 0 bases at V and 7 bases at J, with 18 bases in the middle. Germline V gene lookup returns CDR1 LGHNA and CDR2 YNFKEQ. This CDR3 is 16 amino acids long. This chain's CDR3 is CASSQEWTFREGGYTF. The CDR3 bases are TGTGCCAGCAGCCAAGAATGGACGTTTCGGGAGGGTGGCTACACCTTC.

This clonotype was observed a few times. The CDR3 region has the DNA TGTGCCAGCAGGCTCGCTGGGGCCAACGTCCTGACTTTC. Its translation is CASRLAGANVLTF. The chain uses TRBV12-3 or TRBV12-4 and TRBJ2-6; D is unresolved. The length of the CDR3 is 13 residues. V lost 6 bases and J lost 2, with 5 bases in between.

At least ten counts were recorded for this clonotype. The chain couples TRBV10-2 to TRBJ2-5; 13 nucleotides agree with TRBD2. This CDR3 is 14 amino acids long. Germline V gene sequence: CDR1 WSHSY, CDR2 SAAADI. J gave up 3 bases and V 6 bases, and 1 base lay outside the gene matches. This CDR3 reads CASRGTSGEETQYF. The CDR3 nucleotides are TGCGCCAGCAGGGGGACTAGCGGGGAAGAGACCCAGTACTTC.

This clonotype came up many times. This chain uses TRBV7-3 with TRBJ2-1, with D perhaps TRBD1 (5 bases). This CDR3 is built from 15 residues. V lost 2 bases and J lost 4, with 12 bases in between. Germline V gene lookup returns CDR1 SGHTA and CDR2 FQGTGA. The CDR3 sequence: CASSLSVTVYNEQFF. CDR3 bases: TGTGCCAGCAGCTTATCTGTGACAGTTTACAATGAGCAGTTCTTC.

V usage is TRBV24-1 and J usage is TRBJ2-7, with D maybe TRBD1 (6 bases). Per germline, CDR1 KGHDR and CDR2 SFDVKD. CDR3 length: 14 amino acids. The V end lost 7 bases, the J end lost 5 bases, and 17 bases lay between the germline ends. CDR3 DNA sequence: TGTGCCACCAGACTCCGGGACAATAACCACGAGCAGTACTTC. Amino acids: CATRLRDNNHEQYF.

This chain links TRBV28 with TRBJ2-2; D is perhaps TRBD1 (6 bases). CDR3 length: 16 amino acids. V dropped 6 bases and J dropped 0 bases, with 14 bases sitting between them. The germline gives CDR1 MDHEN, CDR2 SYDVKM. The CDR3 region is CASRVQGMSNTGELFF. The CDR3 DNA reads TGTGCCAGCAGGGTACAGGGTATGTCGAACACCGGGGAGCTGTTTTTT.

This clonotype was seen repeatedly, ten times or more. The CDR3 DNA reads TGCAGCGTTGTTTGGAGCGGGAGATACAATGAGCAGTTCTTC. It specifies CSVVWSGRYNEQFF. The chain joins TRBV29-1 to TRBJ2-1; 8 bases are shared with TRBD2. CDR3 length: 14 amino acids. The trim removed 4 bases at V and 4 bases at J, leaving 6 bases unmatched. Germline assignment: CDR1 SQVTM and CDR2 ANQGSEA.